The 24 T cell receptor beta chains given below trace back to one sample, sequenced in a study of blood T cell repertoires in COVID-19. Some clones are missing from TCRdb's copy, which holds only in-frame ones; the method was immunoSEQ multiplex PCR. This table holds around 300,000 clones, roughly 86% found once. What was sequenced was PBMCs or T cells enriched from blood (not recorded which). The receptors stem from a woman aged 25 to 45 who had recovered from COVID-19.

This clone was seen a handful of times. V and J are TRBV5-1 and TRBJ1-6; no clear D. CDR3 length: 15 amino acids. V lost 1 base to trimming and J lost 6 bases, with 11 bases between them. Germline assignment: CDR1 SGHRS and CDR2 YFSETQ. The CDR3 here is CASSLSGQSNSPLHF. The CDR3 DNA reads TGCGCCAGCAGCTTGAGTGGGCAGAGTAATTCACCCCTCCACTTT.

The V gene is TRBV27, the J gene TRBJ1-1; the D gene is possibly TRBD1 (5 bases). Germline loops: CDR1 MNHEY, CDR2 SMNVEV (reference sequence). CDR3 length: 14 amino acids. V lost 4 bases and J lost 8, with 17 bases in between. In nucleotides, the CDR3 is TGTGCCAGCAGTTCCCCAGGGAATTCAGCCGAAGCTTTCTTT. Translating gives CASSSPGNSAEAFF.

This clone was recorded a few times. This rearrangement joins TRBV7-9 to TRBJ1-4; a possible D gene is TRBD1 (5 bases). From germline, CDR1 is SEHNR and CDR2 FQNEAQ (reference sequence). Trimming took off 3 bases at V and 6 bases at J, with 8 bases between the two ends. This CDR3 has 13 residues. The CDR3 DNA follows: TGTGCCAGCAGCTTGGGGGGTGATGAAAAACTGTTTTTT. Its protein is CASSLGGDEKLFF. The whole variable domain, remainder taken from reference TRBV7-9 and TRBJ1-4, is DTGVSQNPRHKITKRGQNVTFRCDPISEHNRLYWYRQTLGQGPEFLTYFQNEAQLEKSRLLSDRFSAERPKGSFSTLEIQRTEQGDSAMYLCASSLGGDEKLFFGSGTQLSVL.

V and J are TRBV11-2 and TRBJ1-4; the D gene is possibly TRBD1 (6 bases). The V gene lost 5 bases and the J gene lost 8 bases, with 18 bases spanning the gap. Germline lookup yields CDR1 SGHAT and CDR2 FQNNGV. The CDR3 extends over 15 amino acids. CDR3 sequence: CASSPISGGAEKLFF. Written as DNA, the CDR3 is TGTGCCAGCAGCCCGATTAGCGGGGGGGCGGAAAAACTGTTTTTT.

The chain has TRBV4-2 and TRBJ2-7; 10 bases are shared with TRBD2. This CDR3 has 17 amino acids. Per the germline V gene, CDR1 is LGHNA and CDR2 is YNFKEQ. V shed 0 bases and J 4 bases; nucleotides not matched to a gene: 9. CDR3 sequence: CASSQDLLPGLAYEQYF. In DNA form, the CDR3 reads TGTGCCAGCAGCCAAGATCTGCTCCCGGGACTAGCGTACGAGCAGTACTTC.

This chain links TRBV11-3 with TRBJ1-3; tentatively, D is TRBD1 (6 bases). Germline CDR1 is SGHNT and CDR2 is YENEEA. The V end was cut by 3 bases, the J end by 2 bases, with 11 bases between. The CDR3 loop spans 15 amino acids. The CDR3 loop reads CASSFYRVAGNTIYF. CDR3 DNA: TGTGCCAGCAGCTTTTACAGGGTGGCTGGAAACACCATATATTTT.

V and J are TRBV6-1 and TRBJ1-2; 9 bases match TRBD1. The V segment lost 4 bases and the J segment 3 bases; nucleotides outside the gene matches: 9. The CDR3 runs to 16 residues. The V gene's germline CDR1 is MNHNS and CDR2 SASEGT. The CDR3 region is CASSATGQGWHYGYTF. As DNA, the CDR3 is TGTGCCAGCAGTGCCACGGGACAGGGTTGGCACTATGGCTACACCTTC.

The chain is built from TRBV7-6 and TRBJ2-7, with 8 bases lining up with TRBD1. The CDR3 spans 15 residues. Germline V lookup: CDR1 SGHVS, CDR2 FNYEAQ. J gave up 0 bases and V 5 bases, and 6 bases lay outside the gene matches. CDR3 sequence (DNA): TGTGCCAGCAGCATCGGACAGGGTGTCTCCTACGAGCAGTACTTC. Its protein product is CASSIGQGVSYEQYF.

The chain employs TRBV11-2 and TRBJ1-1; D is perhaps TRBD1 (6 bases). Trimming took off 6 bases at V and 5 bases at J, with 16 bases between the two ends. The CDR3 is made up of 14 amino acids. Germline V CDR1 and CDR2: SGHAT, FQNNGV. This CDR3 reads CASRRPGVQTEAFF. DNA for the CDR3: TGTGCCAGCAGACGTCCAGGGGTTCAGACTGAAGCTTTCTTT. Using reference TRBV11-2 and TRBJ1-1 for the parts outside the CDR3, the full variable domain is EAGVAQSPRYKIIEKRQSVAFWCNPISGHATLYWYQQILGQGPKLLIQFQNNGVVDDSQLPKDRFSAERLKGVDSTLKIQPAKLEDSAVYLCASRRPGVQTEAFFGQGTRLTVV.

The chain joins TRBV6-1 to TRBJ1-2; D perhaps matches TRBD1 (6 bases). The ends were cut back, 4 bases at V and 7 bases at J, with 22 bases in the middle. The CDR3 extends over 16 amino acids. Germline loops: CDR1 MNHNS, CDR2 SASEGT. The CDR3 DNA follows: TGTGCCAGCAGTGGCAGGGGACGCCCCTCGGGTTTTGGCTACACCTTC. Protein: CASSGRGRPSGFGYTF.

The gene calls are TRBV9 and TRBJ2-1; 9 nucleotides line up with TRBD2. J was trimmed by 3 bases and V by 4 bases; bases with no gene match: 8. Germline CDR1 is SGDLS and CDR2 is YYNGEE. The CDR3 totals 16 residues. This CDR3 is CASSPRLAANYNEQFF. The CDR3 region has the DNA TGTGCCAGCAGCCCGCGACTAGCGGCCAACTACAATGAGCAGTTCTTC. Using reference TRBV9 and TRBJ2-1 for the parts outside the CDR3, the full variable domain is DSGVTQTPKHLITATGQRVTLRCSPRSGDLSVYWYQQSLDQGLQFLIQYYNGEERAKGNILERFSAQQFPDLHSELNLSSLELGDSALYFCASSPRLAANYNEQFFGPGTRLTVL.

Here the CDR3 DNA reads TGTGCCAGCAGCAAGGGTTCACTTCGGGGATCCCTATCGGAGACCCAGTACTTC. It yields the protein CASSKGSLRGSLSETQYF. The chain employs TRBV21-1 and TRBJ2-5; the table assigns TRBD2, which was not confirmed against the DNA. TRBV21-1 is a listed pseudogene. The CDR3 covers 18 residues.

The gene calls are TRBV7-9 and TRBJ1-5; 7 bases are shared with TRBD1. Germline loops: CDR1 SEHNR, CDR2 FQNEAQ (reference sequence). Trimming at V came to 1 base and at J to 2 bases, leaving 11 bases not matched to a gene. The CDR3 is 18 amino acids. CDR3 coding DNA: TGTGCCAGCAGCTTAGGGAGGCCAGGCCAGGGGGGCAATCAGCCCCAGCATTTT. It yields the protein CASSLGRPGQGGNQPQHF.

The chain couples TRBV7-9 to TRBJ2-2; 10 bases map to TRBD2. The length of the CDR3 is 16 residues. Germline V gene data show CDR1 as SEHNR and CDR2 as FQNEAQ (reference sequence). V gave up 4 bases and J gave up 2 bases; unmatched junction bases: 4. The CDR3 reads CASSSRTSGNTGELFF. The CDR3 DNA is TGTGCCAGCAGCTCTAGGACTAGCGGAAACACCGGGGAGCTGTTTTTT.

This clone was recorded once. The chain carries TRBV24-1 and TRBJ2-2; TRBD2 matches 7 bases. The junction had 3 bases not matched to a gene; V was cut back by 9 bases and J by 6 bases. Germline V lookup: CDR1 KGHDR, CDR2 SFDVKD. This CDR3 contains 12 residues. CDR3 DNA: TGTGCCACCGGCGGGAGTGCCGGGGAGCTGTTTTTT. Translation gives CATGGSAGELFF.

The J gene is TRBJ1-2, the V gene TRBV10-3; no firm D call. V lost 4 bases and J lost 2, with 8 bases in between. This CDR3 is 13 amino acids long. Germline V gene data show CDR1 as ENHRY and CDR2 as SYGVKD. The chain's CDR3 is CAISVNKNYGYTF. CDR3 DNA: TGTGCCATCAGTGTAAACAAGAACTATGGCTACACCTTC.

The rearrangement uses TRBV5-1 and TRBJ2-3; 12 bases agree with TRBD2. Germline CDR1 is SGHRS and CDR2 is YFSETQ. The CDR3 is 18 residues long. J was trimmed by 7 bases and V by 4 bases; bases with no gene match: 16. DNA of the CDR3: TGCGCCAGCAGCAGGGACAGGGAGACTAGCGGGAGATCAAATACGCAGTATTTT. Its translation is CASSRDRETSGRSNTQYF. Drawing the rest from reference TRBV5-1 and TRBJ2-3, the complete variable domain is KAGVTQTPRYLIKTRGQQVTLSCSPISGHRSVSWYQQTPGQGLQFLFEYFSETQRNKGNFPGRFSGRQFSNSRSEMNVSTLELGDSALYLCASSRDRETSGRSNTQYFGPGTRLTVL.

This chain joins TRBV12-3 or TRBV12-4 and TRBJ1-1, with D perhaps matching TRBD1 (5 bases). This CDR3 region has 13 residues. V lost 3 bases to trimming and J lost 1 base, with 6 bases between them. The CDR3 nucleotides are TGTGCCAGCAGTTTTAGGGGGAACACTGAAGCTTTCTTT. This codes for CASSFRGNTEAFF.

The V and J genes are TRBV28 and TRBJ2-3; a weak D match, TRBD2 (5 bases). Germline lookup yields CDR1 MDHEN and CDR2 SYDVKM. Trimming removed 5 bases at V and 3 bases at J, with 15 bases between. The CDR3 is 15 amino acids. CDR3 coding DNA: TGTGCCAGCAGTAATATCCGGGGTACGACAGATACGCAGTATTTT. Its protein product is CASSNIRGTTDTQYF.

The gene calls are TRBV11-1 and TRBJ1-1; a weak D match, TRBD1 (6 bases). Germline-derived CDR1 and CDR2 are SGHAT and FQDESV (reference sequence). The CDR3 has 14 amino acids. V lost 5 bases to trimming and J lost 0 bases, with 10 bases between them. The CDR3 DNA reads as TGTGCCAGCAGCGCAGGGGTGCTGAACACTGAAGCTTTCTTT. Translating it yields CASSAGVLNTEAFF. The whole variable domain, remainder taken from reference TRBV11-1 and TRBJ1-1, is EAEVAQSPRYKITEKSQAVAFWCDPISGHATLYWYRQILGQGPELLVQFQDESVVDDSQLPKDRFSAERLKGVDSTLKIQPAELGDSAMYLCASSAGVLNTEAFFGQGTRLTVV.

The chain recombines TRBV19 with TRBJ2-1, with 9 nucleotides matching TRBD1. Unmatched junction bases numbered 16, after V lost 6 bases and J lost 7 bases. Germline loops: CDR1 LNHDA, CDR2 SQIVND (reference sequence). This CDR3 comprises 17 residues. The CDR3 protein is CASSLFPGQGFRNEQFF. The CDR3 region has the DNA TGTGCCAGTAGCCTTTTTCCGGGACAGGGTTTCAGGAATGAGCAGTTCTTC.

Comments on this clone: The sample has other DNA sequences that encode this CDR3 too. This chain links TRBV5-1 with TRBJ2-7; 7 nucleotides agree with TRBD1. V was pared by 2 bases and J by 6 bases, with 8 bases of the junction left unmatched. The CDR3 has 14 residues. The germline V gene encodes CDR1 SGHRS and CDR2 YFSETQ. As DNA, the CDR3 is TGCGCCAGCAGCTTAGACAGGGATTTCGCCGAGCAGTACTTC. It specifies CASSLDRDFAEQYF.

This chain links TRBV7-9 with TRBJ1-3, with 8 bases lining up with TRBD1. J gave up 5 bases and V 1 base, and 13 bases lay outside the gene matches. CDR3 length equals 18 residues. Germline-derived CDR1 and CDR2 are SEHNR and FQNEAQ (reference sequence). The CDR3 region has the DNA TGTGCCAGCAGCTTAGTGGTGTTCTTGGACAGGGACCGAAACACCATATATTTT. Amino acid sequence: CASSLVVFLDRDRNTIYF.

J is TRBJ1-1 and V is TRBV7-8, with D maybe TRBD1 (5 bases). The germline CDR1 and CDR2 sequences are SGHVS and FQNEAQ. The CDR3 consists of 19 residues. V lost 0 bases to trimming and J lost 1 base, with 21 bases between them. The CDR3 loop is CASSLARGGHSKPNTEAFF. As DNA, the CDR3 is TGTGCCAGCAGCTTAGCGCGGGGCGGACATTCTAAACCGAACACTGAAGCTTTCTTT.